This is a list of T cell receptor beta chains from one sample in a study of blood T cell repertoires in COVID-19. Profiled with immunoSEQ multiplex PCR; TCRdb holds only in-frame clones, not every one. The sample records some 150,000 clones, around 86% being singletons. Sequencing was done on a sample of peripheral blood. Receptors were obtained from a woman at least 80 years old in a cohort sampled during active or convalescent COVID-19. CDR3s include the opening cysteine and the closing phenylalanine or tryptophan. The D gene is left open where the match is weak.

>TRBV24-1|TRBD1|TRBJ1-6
CATKRRTGMTPTSPLHF
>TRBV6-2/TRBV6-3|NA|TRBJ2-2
CASSLDRNTGELFF
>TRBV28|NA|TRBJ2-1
CASSNAGRASNEQFF
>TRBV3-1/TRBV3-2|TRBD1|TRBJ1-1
CASSQLQGEGEAFF
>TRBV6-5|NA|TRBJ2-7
CASRSKGANEQYF
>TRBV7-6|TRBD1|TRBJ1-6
CASSLGGTGRNSPLHF
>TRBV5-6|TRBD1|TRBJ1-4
CASRDRGDRGKLFF
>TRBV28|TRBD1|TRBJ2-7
CASSFWTGGNYEQYF
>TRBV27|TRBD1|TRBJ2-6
CASSPETGVPGANVLTF
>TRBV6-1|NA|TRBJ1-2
CASSDPGSRLVVHGYTF
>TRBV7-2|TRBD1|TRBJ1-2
CASSSQGQGASGYTF
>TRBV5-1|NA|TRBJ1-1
CASSSLRALNTEAFF
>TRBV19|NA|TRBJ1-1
CASNRPQGNTEAFF
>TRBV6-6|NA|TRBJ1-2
CAGTQGGRGYTF
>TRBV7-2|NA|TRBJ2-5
CASSLVRGSETQYF
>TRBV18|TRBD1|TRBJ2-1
CASSPTGGISYNEQFF
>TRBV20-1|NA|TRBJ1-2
CSAREGYGYTF
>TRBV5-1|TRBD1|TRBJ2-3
CASSSSGTGGLYTQYF
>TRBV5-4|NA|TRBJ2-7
CASSFEGYSGSYEQYF
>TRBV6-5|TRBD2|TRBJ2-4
CASRDRTSWNIQYF
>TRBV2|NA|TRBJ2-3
CASSIRDTQYF
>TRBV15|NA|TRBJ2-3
CATSRGASTDTQYF
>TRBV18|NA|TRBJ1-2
CASSPIGPVGDYGYTF
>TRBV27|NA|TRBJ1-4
CASSPGGSTTNEKLFF
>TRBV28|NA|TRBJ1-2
CASSAPSGYTF
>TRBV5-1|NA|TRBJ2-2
CASGGDTGNTGELFF
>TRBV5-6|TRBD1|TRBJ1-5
CASSSMDRGHQPQHF
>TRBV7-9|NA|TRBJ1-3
CASSLAQITSGNTIYF
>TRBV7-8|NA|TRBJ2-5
CASSLGRQRSETQYF
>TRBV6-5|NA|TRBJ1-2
CASGTSANYGYTF
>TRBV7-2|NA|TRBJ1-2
CASSLFGEGARGYTF
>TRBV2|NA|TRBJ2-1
CASSDSGAIIGEQFF
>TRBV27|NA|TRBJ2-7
CASSSTGYNYEQYF
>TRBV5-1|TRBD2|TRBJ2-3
CASSLGTSDDTQYF
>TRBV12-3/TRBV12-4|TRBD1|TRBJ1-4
CASSFGTGGKLFF
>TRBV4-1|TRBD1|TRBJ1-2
CASSRLLTGDGYTF
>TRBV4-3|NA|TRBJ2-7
CASSQGAVRAYEQYF
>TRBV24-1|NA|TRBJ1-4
CATSDQANEKLFF
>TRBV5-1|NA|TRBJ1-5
CASSVGRDQPQHF
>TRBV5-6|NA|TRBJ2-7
CASRIEGGYEQYF
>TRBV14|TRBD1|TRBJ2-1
CASSEGTGFAKGGQFF
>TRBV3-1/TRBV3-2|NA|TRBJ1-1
CASSQGGRRSTEAFF
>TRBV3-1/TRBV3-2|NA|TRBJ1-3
CASSQLSGGNTIYF
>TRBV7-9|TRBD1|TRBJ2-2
CASSVGQGYTGELFF
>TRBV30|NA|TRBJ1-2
CAWSPDYGYTF
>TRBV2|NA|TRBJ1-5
CASSGGELDQPQHF
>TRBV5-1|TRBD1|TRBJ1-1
CASSLGQGATEAFF
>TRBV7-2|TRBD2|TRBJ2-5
CASSFQDGRAETQYF
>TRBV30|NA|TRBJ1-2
CAWSVQGYYGYTF
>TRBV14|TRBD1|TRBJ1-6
CASSRQGQNYNSPLHF
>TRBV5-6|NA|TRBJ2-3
CASSLGGVGDTQYF
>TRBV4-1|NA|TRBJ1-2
CASSSGNGYTF
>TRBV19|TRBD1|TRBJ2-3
CASSSRQGAPDTQYF
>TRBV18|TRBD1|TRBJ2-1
CASSPNGQGANNEQFF